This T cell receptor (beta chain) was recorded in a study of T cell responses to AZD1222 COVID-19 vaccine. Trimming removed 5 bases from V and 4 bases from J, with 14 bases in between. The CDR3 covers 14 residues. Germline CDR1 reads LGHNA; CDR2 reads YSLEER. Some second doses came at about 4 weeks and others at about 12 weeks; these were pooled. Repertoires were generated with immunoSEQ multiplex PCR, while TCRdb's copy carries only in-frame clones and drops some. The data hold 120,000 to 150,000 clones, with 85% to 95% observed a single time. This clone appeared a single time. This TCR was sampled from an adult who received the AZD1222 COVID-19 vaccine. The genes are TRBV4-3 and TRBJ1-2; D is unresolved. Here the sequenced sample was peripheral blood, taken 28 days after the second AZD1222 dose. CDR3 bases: TGCGCCAGCAGCGCGGGCCTCCTCGGCTATGGCTACACCTTC. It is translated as CASSAGLLGYGYTF.